The sample holds many counts of the clone carrying this T cell receptor (beta chain). What it binds is unknown. The entry originates in a study of T-cell reconstitution after alpha-beta-depleted transplantation in children. Study findings and constraints: It was newly produced T cells that mostly accounted for T-cell counts and diversity one year after transplant. Several hundred graft clones that had expanded were reportedly the source of alpha-beta T cells about two months after transplant.

It was with unique molecular identifiers that the TCRbeta library was prepared. Each CDR3 protein gets one entry after TCRdb re-called the PCR reads with MiXCR. Of some 550,000 distinct CDR3 sequences listed, roughly 24% are singletons. Trimming shortened V by 5 bases and J by 4 bases, and 15 bases separated the two germline ends. Germline V gives CDR1 LNHNV, CDR2 YYDKDF (reference sequence). The CDR3 is 15 amino acids. The clonotype originates from a boy younger than two who had a stem cell transplant for acute myeloid leukemia, so the T cells may come from the graft donor. The input for sequencing was PBMCs, mostly from graft donor cells, taken 360 days after TCRalphabeta/CD19-depleted stem cell transplant. V gene TRBV15 combines with J gene TRBJ2-1; a weak D match, TRBD2 (5 bases). CDR3 region: CATSYGLYSYNEQFF. CDR3 DNA: TGTGCCACCAGCTATGGACTTTACTCTTACAATGAGCAGTTCTTC.